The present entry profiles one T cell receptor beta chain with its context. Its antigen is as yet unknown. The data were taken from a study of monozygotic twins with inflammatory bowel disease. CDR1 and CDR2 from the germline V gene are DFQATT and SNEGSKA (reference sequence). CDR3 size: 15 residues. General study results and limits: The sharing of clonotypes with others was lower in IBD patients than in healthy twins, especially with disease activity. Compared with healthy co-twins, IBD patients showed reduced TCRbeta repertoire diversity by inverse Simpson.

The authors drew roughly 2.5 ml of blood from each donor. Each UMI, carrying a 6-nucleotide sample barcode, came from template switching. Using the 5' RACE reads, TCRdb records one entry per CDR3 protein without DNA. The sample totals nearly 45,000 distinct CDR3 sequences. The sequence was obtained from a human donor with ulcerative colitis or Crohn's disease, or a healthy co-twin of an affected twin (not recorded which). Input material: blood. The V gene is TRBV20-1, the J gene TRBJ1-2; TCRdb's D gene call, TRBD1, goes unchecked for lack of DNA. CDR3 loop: CSAMPTGTENYGYTF.